This TCR beta chain appears in the sequencing data of a study of blood T cell repertoires in COVID-19. V shed 2 bases, J shed 6 bases, and the junction held 11 bases outside the gene matches. This CDR3 has 16 amino acids. CDR1 and CDR2 (germline): MNHNS, SASEGT. Data came from immunoSEQ multiplex PCR; TCRdb stores just in-frame clones and leaves some out. The sample comprises roughly 17,000 clones, over 75% of which are singletons, and 3% to 4% rests with the top ten. In this sample, this clone turned up once. This clonotype was obtained from a human donor in a cohort sampled during active COVID-19. Sample: peripheral blood. The V call is TRBV6-1, the J call TRBJ2-3, with 7 nucleotides matching TRBD2. CDR3 protein: CASSEFGAGVGDTQYF. The CDR3 DNA reads TGTGCCAGCAGTGAATTCGGGGCGGGAGTAGGGGATACGCAGTATTTT.